These T cell receptor beta chains were read from a single sample in a study of cytomegalovirus exposure and HLA in healthy donors. TCRdb's copy holds only in-frame clones and misses some; the assay was immunoSEQ multiplex PCR. Of about 110,000 clones listed, more than 70% are singletons. Sequencing used PBMCs. All receptors derive from a man aged 45 to 65 in good health and CMV-seronegative. Each CDR3 is given with its conserved first and last residue. D genes are given only for firm matches. Clone size is shown for a subset of rows, as once, few, many or a class of expanded clone.

j_gene | abundance | d_gene | v_gene | CDR3nt | CDR3aa
TRBJ2-5 | . | . | TRBV4-3 | TGCGCCAGCAGCTCGGCGGCAGGGGAACGGGAGACCCAGTACTTC | CASSSAAGERETQYF
TRBJ2-1 | . | TRBD2 | TRBV15 | TGTGCCACCAGCAGCGGCGGGGGGATTTACAATGAGCAGTTCTTC | CATSSGGGIYNEQFF
TRBJ2-3 | . | TRBD2 | TRBV19 | TGTGCCAGTAGTTCTAGCGGGGGCACTAGCACAGATACGCAGTATTTT | CASSSSGGTSTDTQYF
TRBJ2-1 | . | . | TRBV7-2 | TGTGCCAGCAGCTACTCGCCAACAGGGTGTGAGCAGTTCTTC | CASSYSPTGCEQFF
TRBJ2-3 | . | . | TRBV5-6 | TGTGCCAGCAGCTCAGGGAAGCGGGGACACACAGATACGCAGTATTTT | CASSSGKRGHTDTQYF
TRBJ2-7 | . | TRBD1 | TRBV4-3 | TGCGCCAGCAGCCAACGTATACCGGGACAGGGGGTCGACGAGCAGTACTTC | CASSQRIPGQGVDEQYF
TRBJ2-2 | . | TRBD1 | TRBV28 | TGTGCCAGCCAGGGGGCGGTCGCCGGGGAGCTGTTTTTT | CASQGAVAGELFF
TRBJ1-4 | . | TRBD1 | TRBV6-5 | TGTGCCAGCAGTTACGGAGTGACAGGGGAGAAACTGTTTTTT | CASSYGVTGEKLFF
TRBJ1-2 | . | . | TRBV28 | TGTGCCAGCAGTCCTACTGCCTTTGGGCTAATCCGCTACACCTTC | CASSPTAFGLIRYTF
TRBJ1-4 | . | . | TRBV7-2 | TGTGCCAGCAGCCTGGGCCAGAGTAATGAAAAACTGTTTTTT | CASSLGQSNEKLFF
TRBJ1-2 | . | TRBD1 | TRBV6-5 | TGTGCCAGCAGTAGACAGGGGTTTGGCTACACCTTC | CASSRQGFGYTF
TRBJ1-1 | few | . | TRBV29-1 | TGCAGCGTTGACGGGACATTTGACATGAACACTGAAGCTTTCTTT | CSVDGTFDMNTEAFF
TRBJ1-1 | . | . | TRBV5-1 | TGCGCCAGCAGCTCAGGGTTGATCAGGGATCGGAACACTGAAGCTTTCTTT | CASSSGLIRDRNTEAFF
TRBJ1-1 | . | . | TRBV10-3 | TGTGCCATCAGTTCCACAGGGCCGGCTGAAGCTTTCTTT | CAISSTGPAEAFF
TRBJ1-2 | . | . | TRBV5-1 | TGCGCCAGCAGCCCGACATCCCAGGGGCCATATGGCTACACCTTC | CASSPTSQGPYGYTF
TRBJ1-1 | . | . | TRBV28 | TGTGCCAGCGGAACAGGGATGAACACTGAAGCTTTCTTT | CASGTGMNTEAFF
TRBJ2-5 | . | TRBD2 | TRBV7-9 | TGTGCCAGCAGCCCGGGACTAGCGGGGGGTATAGGGACCCAGTACTTC | CASSPGLAGGIGTQYF
TRBJ2-7 | . | TRBD1 | TRBV30 | TGTGCCTGGAGTGCCACAGGGGCCTCCTCCTACGAGCAGTACTTC | CAWSATGASSYEQYF
TRBJ1-3 | . | . | TRBV7-6 | TGTGCCAGCAGCTTAAGGGGGAGCTCTGGAAACACCATATATTTT | CASSLRGSSGNTIYF
TRBJ2-1 | . | TRBD2 | TRBV19 | TGTGCCAGTAGTCCGGGACTAGCGCCGAATGAGCAGTTCTTC | CASSPGLAPNEQFF
TRBJ2-3 | . | . | TRBV9 | TGTGCCAGCAGCAGCCCTGGGGGGGCAGCAGATACGCAGTATTTT | CASSSPGGAADTQYF
TRBJ2-5 | . | TRBD2 | TRBV6-5 | TGTGCCAGCACCCAAGGACTAGGGAACGTAAAGACCCAGTACTTC | CASTQGLGNVKTQYF
TRBJ2-7 | . | TRBD2 | TRBV5-6 | TGTGCCAGCAGCTTGGTTAGCGGGGGGGCCTACGAGCAGTACTTC | CASSLVSGGAYEQYF
TRBJ2-1 | . | TRBD2 | TRBV6-1 | TGTGCCAGCAGTGAAGTGGGAGGGCCCTACAATGAGCAGTTCTTC | CASSEVGGPYNEQFF
TRBJ2-1 | . | TRBD2 | TRBV4-1 | TGCGCCAGCAGATTCGGACTAGCGGGAGGAATCGATGAGCAGTTCTTC | CASRFGLAGGIDEQFF
TRBJ1-1 | few | . | TRBV4-3 | TGCGCCAGCAGCCGCGACAGTCACACTGAAGCTTTCTTT | CASSRDSHTEAFF
TRBJ2-1 | once | TRBD2 | TRBV7-7 | TGTGCTAGCAGCTTAGGAGTCGGGCGGGGGGGCCTCGGAGAGCAGTTCTTC | CASSLGVGRGGLGEQFF
TRBJ1-1 | once | . | TRBV10-3 | TGTGCCATCAGTGAGTCTTTTGGGCAGGGGAGCACTGAAGCTTTCTTT | CAISESFGQGSTEAFF
TRBJ1-4 | . | . | TRBV4-1 | TGCGCCAGCAGCCAAGAAGGACCGGGGAGTGCAACTAATGAAAAACTGTTTTTT | CASSQEGPGSATNEKLFF
TRBJ1-2 | . | . | TRBV28 | TGTGCCAGCAGGAAGGAGGGGCTATATGGCTACACCTTC | CASRKEGLYGYTF
TRBJ2-2 | few | . | TRBV7-6 | TGTGCCAGCAGGTCAACACAGGGATCCACCGGGGAGCTGTTTTTT | CASRSTQGSTGELFF
TRBJ1-4 | . | . | TRBV4-3 | TGCGCCAGCAGCCAAGATCACCCAGGGTATAATGAAAAACTGTTTTTT | CASSQDHPGYNEKLFF
TRBJ2-7 | . | . | TRBV10-1 | TGCGCCAGCAGTGAGGTTCACTTCACCTACGAGCAATACTTC | CASSEVHFTYEQYF
TRBJ1-2 | . | TRBD1 | TRBV13 | TGTGCCAGCAGCTTATTTGGGACAGGGGGTGGCTACACCTTC | CASSLFGTGGGYTF
TRBJ2-1 | . | TRBD2 | TRBV9 | TGTGCCAGCAGCCGGGGGCTAGCGGGCTCCTACAATGAGCAGTTCTTC | CASSRGLAGSYNEQFF
TRBJ1-2 | once | TRBD1 | TRBV19 | TGTGCCAGTAGTATCAGGGGAAAAACAGGGGGTGGAGGCTATGGCTACACCTTC | CASSIRGKTGGGGYGYTF
TRBJ2-5 | . | TRBD1 | TRBV30 | TGTGCCTATACAGGGGGGCACGAGACCCAGTACTTC | CAYTGGHETQYF
TRBJ2-3 | . | . | TRBV4-2 | TGTGCCAGCAGCCAAGAATCGACTCCGCGCACAGATACGCAGTATTTT | CASSQESTPRTDTQYF
TRBJ2-2 | . | TRBD1 | TRBV18 | TGTGCCAGCTCACCACGGACAGGGGCGGGGGAGCTGTTTTTT | CASSPRTGAGELFF
TRBJ1-2 | . | . | TRBV6-1 | TGTGCCAGCAGTGCCCCCGGGGGGAACTATGGCTACACCTTC | CASSAPGGNYGYTF